This T cell receptor (beta chain) is drawn from a study of cytomegalovirus exposure and HLA in healthy donors. Details on this clone: Its antigen is unidentified.

Whole-study results and caveats: Across donors, most TCRs were seen rarely, yet some public ones were widespread. Several of the most significant clusters appeared linked to common viral pathogens, based on a later analysis.

Trimming pared 2 bases from V and 5 bases from J, leaving 10 bases between. This CDR3 comprises 14 residues. Looked up from germline, CDR1 is SEHNR and CDR2 is FQNEAQ (reference sequence). The PCR had 60 Vbeta and 13 Jbeta primers. Here immunoSEQ multiplex PCR was the method, and the copy in TCRdb shows in-frame clones only, minus some. Of about 150,000 clones in the sample, around 82% were seen once. Unrecorded immune exposure was likely among donors, who were nominally healthy when sampled. Sequenced sample: PBMCs. This receptor was obtained from a woman aged 45 to 65 in good health and CMV-seropositive. The rearrangement links TRBV7-9 to TRBJ2-1, with a weak D call TRBD1 (6 bases). Written as DNA, the CDR3 is TGTGCCAGCAGCTTATTTGGACAGCACAATGAGCAGTTCTTC. Residues: CASSLFGQHNEQFF.